A single sample gave rise to the 21 T cell receptor beta chains below, sequenced in a study of cytomegalovirus exposure and HLA in healthy donors. In the PCR, 60 Vbeta and 13 Jbeta primers were used. TCRdb's copy holds only in-frame clones and misses some; the assay was immunoSEQ multiplex PCR. The sample shows about 220,000 clones, over 70% of them seen only once. Sequenced sample: PBMCs. Receptors originate from a boy younger than 10 in good health and CMV-seronegative.

This rearrangement joins TRBV19 to TRBJ1-5, with D uncertain. V was cut by 6 bases and J by 4 bases, with 7 bases left in between. Germline V lookup: CDR1 LNHDA, CDR2 SQIVND (reference sequence). The CDR3 is made up of 12 amino acids. The CDR3 loop reads CASSIQNQPQHF. Written as DNA, the CDR3 is TGTGCCAGTAGCATCCAAAATCAGCCCCAGCATTTT.

The chain joins TRBV2 to TRBJ2-1; 13 nucleotides match TRBD2. Germline CDR1 SNHLY, CDR2 FYNNEI. Trimming took 4 bases from V and 4 from J; bases not matched to a gene: 10. The CDR3 covers 18 residues. CDR3 DNA sequence: TGTGCCAGCAGTGGGGGAACTAGCGGGGGGGCCAGGTACAATGAGCAGTTCTTC. As protein: CASSGGTSGGARYNEQFF.

This clone was seen a single time. The V gene is TRBV7-8, the J gene TRBJ2-7; maybe TRBD2 (7 bases). Trimming pared 6 bases from V and 6 bases from J, leaving 15 bases between. The germline V gene has CDR1 SGHVS and CDR2 FQNEAQ. The length of the CDR3 is 13 residues. The DNA for the CDR3 is TGTGCCAGCAGTAAGGAGGGGGGGACCGAGCAGTACTTC. Translated: CASSKEGGTEQYF.

This chain joins TRBV11-3 and TRBJ2-6, with 8 positions matching TRBD1. The germline CDR1 and CDR2 sequences are SGHNT and YENEEA. V lost 3 bases and J lost 4; bases outside the gene matches: 8. The CDR3 sequence is 17 residues long. This CDR3 reads CASSFPGTGSGANVLTF. The CDR3 nucleotides read TGTGCCAGCAGCTTCCCCGGGACAGGAAGCGGGGCCAACGTCCTGACTTTC.

The V gene is TRBV9, the J gene TRBJ2-5; D unresolved. CDR1 and CDR2 from the germline V gene are SGDLS and YYNGEE. The CDR3 is made up of 14 amino acids. V was cut by 0 bases and J by 2 bases, with 8 bases left in between. The CDR3 protein is CASSVGTLQETQYF. As DNA, the CDR3 is TGTGCCAGCAGCGTAGGAACGCTACAAGAGACCCAGTACTTC.

This clone was picked up a small number of times. This CDR3 reads CATRPPDSGYEQYF. Written as DNA, the CDR3 is TGTGCCACAAGACCCCCCGACAGTGGCTACGAGCAGTACTTC. The chain has TRBV11-2 and TRBJ2-7; possibly TRBD1 for D (5 bases). The CDR3 consists of 14 residues. Germline V CDR1 and CDR2: SGHAT, FQNNGV. Trimming shortened V by 10 bases and J by 3 bases, and 19 bases separated the two germline ends.

V is TRBV11-2 and J is TRBJ2-7; D might be TRBD1 (6 bases). The germline V gene encodes CDR1 SGHAT and CDR2 FQNNGV. V lost 4 bases to trimming and J lost 1 base, with 14 bases between them. The CDR3 runs to 15 residues. As DNA, the CDR3 is TGTGCCAGCAGCTCTACAGGGCCAATTTCCTACGAGCAGTACTTC. Translated, it gives CASSSTGPISYEQYF.

The V gene is TRBV25-1, the J gene TRBJ2-7, with D uncertain. V was clipped by 4 bases and J by 0 bases, with 10 bases between them. There are 14 residues in the CDR3. Germline loops: CDR1 MGHDK, CDR2 SYGVNS. Here the CDR3 DNA reads TGTGCCAGCAGTGCTTTCTATTCCTCCTACGAGCAGTACTTC. It translates to CASSAFYSSYEQYF.

The chain carries TRBV9 and TRBJ2-1; D is undetermined. The germline CDR1 and CDR2 sequences are SGDLS and YYNGEE. V lost 4 bases to trimming and J lost 8 bases, with 16 bases between them. The CDR3 is 14 amino acids. CDR3 in amino acids: CASSPPRSSYEQFF. Here the CDR3 DNA reads TGTGCCAGCAGCCCACCCAGGTCGAGCTATGAGCAGTTCTTC.

The count of this clone is one. The genes are TRBV11-2 and TRBJ2-7, with 12 bases that match TRBD2. J gave up 2 bases and V 3 bases, and 2 bases lay outside the gene matches. Germline V gene data show CDR1 as SGHAT and CDR2 as FQNNGV. The CDR3 has 15 amino acids. In DNA form, the CDR3 reads TGTGCCAGCAGCTTCGGACTAGCGGGAACCTACGAGCAGTACTTC. It specifies CASSFGLAGTYEQYF.

The chain employs TRBV5-4 and TRBJ2-7; 10 bases align to TRBD2. CDR3 length equals 15 residues. Germline V gene sequence: CDR1 SGHNT, CDR2 YYREEE (reference sequence). V gave up 3 bases and J gave up 4 bases; unmatched junction bases: 7. This CDR3 reads CASSSSSGRNYEQYF. As DNA, the CDR3 is TGTGCCAGCAGCTCCAGTAGCGGGAGGAATTACGAGCAGTACTTC.

This clone was seen a few times. The chain uses TRBV19 and TRBJ1-5, with 9 bases aligning to TRBD1. The V gene end was trimmed by 5 bases and the J gene end by 2 bases; junction bases not matched to a gene: 1. The CDR3 totals 14 residues. CDR1 LNHDA and CDR2 SQIVND come from the germline V gene (reference sequence). Here the CDR3 reads CASSWTGGNQPQHF. DNA for the CDR3: TGTGCCAGTAGTTGGACAGGGGGCAATCAGCCCCAGCATTTT.

This clone has only a few counts. The gene calls are TRBV30 and TRBJ2-1; 9 bases fit TRBD1. J was trimmed by 5 bases and V by 5 bases; bases with no gene match: 1. The germline gives CDR1 GTSNPN, CDR2 SVGIG (reference sequence). The CDR3 is made up of 12 amino acids. Here the CDR3 reads CAWGTGNNEQFF. CDR3 DNA sequence: TGTGCCTGGGGGACAGGGAACAATGAGCAGTTCTTC.

The V and J genes are TRBV5-4 and TRBJ2-1; 14 nucleotides agree with TRBD2. The CDR3 consists of 16 residues. Germline V gene sequence: CDR1 SGHNT, CDR2 YYREEE (reference sequence). Unmatched junction bases numbered 6, after V lost 3 bases and J lost 7 bases. The CDR3 DNA sequence: TGTGCCAGCAGCTGGAAGACTAGCGGGAGGGGGAATGAGCAGTTCTTC. Amino acids: CASSWKTSGRGNEQFF.

The J gene is TRBJ2-1, the V gene TRBV11-3; D unclear. CDR1 SGHNT and CDR2 YENEEA come from the germline V gene. This CDR3 is built from 13 residues. V was pared by 0 bases and J by 9 bases, with 9 bases between. For the CDR3, the DNA is TGTGCCAGCAGCTTAGAGACTGACGGTGAGCAGTTCTTC. Translated, it gives CASSLETDGEQFF.

The rearrangement links TRBV6-6 to TRBJ1-1; TRBD1 matches at 7 bases. V lost 5 bases, J lost 3 bases, and 12 bases stayed unmatched. The CDR3 contains 16 residues. CDR1 is MNHNY and CDR2 is SVGAGI in the germline V gene (reference sequence). CDR3: CASSGGSGTVDTEAFF. In DNA form, the CDR3 reads TGTGCCAGCAGTGGGGGTTCCGGGACAGTAGACACTGAAGCTTTCTTT.

For this clone: An end of the junction does not agree with germline; a read error may underlie this. The CDR3 region is CASSVLAGVSF. CDR3 sequence (DNA): TGTGCCAGCAGTGTACTAGCGGGGGTCTCTTTC. The gene calls are TRBV6-1 and TRBJ2-7, with TRBD2 identical over 11 bases. The CDR3 length is 11 residues. The germline V gene encodes CDR1 MNHNS and CDR2 SASEGT.

The gene calls are TRBV4-1 and TRBJ1-6; D is possibly TRBD1 (5 bases). The ends were cut back, 0 bases at V and 8 bases at J, with 8 bases in the middle. Per the germline V gene, CDR1 is MGHRA and CDR2 is YSYEKL. The CDR3 sequence is 14 residues long. As DNA, the CDR3 is TGCGCCAGCAGCCAAGATCAAGGGGATTCACCCCTCCACTTT. Translation: CASSQDQGDSPLHF.

The chain employs TRBV4-2 and TRBJ2-7, with TRBD1 matching 9 bases. Germline V gives CDR1 LGHNA, CDR2 YNFKEQ. The CDR3 covers 15 residues. With 3 bases clipped from V and 1 base from J, the junction kept 4 bases outside the gene matches. The CDR3 loop reads CASSQPGTGSYEQYF. The CDR3 DNA reads TGTGCCAGCAGCCAGCCCGGGACAGGGTCCTACGAGCAGTACTTC.

The chain carries TRBV28 and TRBJ1-1; no clear D gene. Trimming stripped 5 bases from V and 2 bases from J, with 15 bases between. The CDR3 totals 15 residues. Per the germline V gene, CDR1 is MDHEN and CDR2 is SYDVKM. In nucleotides, the CDR3 is TGTGCCAGCAGTCTAAGCCTCAGGCTAAACACTGAAGCTTTCTTT. Translation gives CASSLSLRLNTEAFF.

The gene calls are TRBV5-6 and TRBJ2-2; 8 bases line up with TRBD1. V lost 3 bases, J lost 7 bases, and 5 bases stayed unmatched. This CDR3 contains 14 residues. Germline lookup yields CDR1 SGHDT and CDR2 YYEEEE. CDR3 nucleotides: TGTGCCAGCAGCTGGGACAGGTGGCACGGGGAGCTGTTTTTT. It encodes CASSWDRWHGELFF.